These 18 T cell receptor beta chains came from one sample sequenced in a study of persistence of HIV-infected CD4 T cells. No antigen has been assigned to these receptors. The stimulus was lysate of CMV-infected fibroblasts, roughly 9.2 ug/mL. Sorting selected CD4+ T cells upregulating both CD40 ligand and CD69. This was the immunoSEQ version 4 assay in survey mode. Sequencing used immunoSEQ multiplex PCR; TCRdb keeps in-frame clones, though not all of them. The data hold under 15,000 clones, with roughly 70% observed a single time. The sequenced sample was CD4+ T cells sorted from PBMCs after approximately 19-hour stimulation, obtained from a patient who received antiretroviral therapy. The receptors shown here come from an adult man with HIV who was CMV-seropositive.

The J gene is TRBJ2-3, the V gene TRBV7-3, with D tentatively TRBD1 (5 bases). The V and J ends lost 7 bases and 14 bases respectively, with 25 bases between them. The CDR3 has 14 residues. Germline lookup yields CDR1 SGHTA and CDR2 FQGTGA. CDR3 in DNA: TGTGCCAGCACCTCCAGGGTTTTCGGGTCCTCCCTGTATTTT. As protein: CASTSRVFGSSLYF.

The chain links TRBV9 to TRBJ1-5; 8 nucleotides line up with TRBD1. The CDR3 extends over 18 amino acids. The germline V gene has CDR1 SGDLS and CDR2 YYNGEE. Trimming at V came to 0 bases and at J to 3 bases, leaving 11 bases not matched to a gene. CDR3 sequence: CASSVEGGNRGVNQPQHF. CDR3 in DNA: TGTGCCAGCAGCGTAGAAGGGGGCAACAGGGGGGTCAATCAGCCCCAGCATTTT.

The rearrangement uses TRBV2 and TRBJ1-5, with a weak D call TRBD1 (5 bases). Trimming pared 4 bases from V and 2 bases from J, leaving 18 bases between. CDR3 length equals 17 residues. Germline V lookup: CDR1 SNHLY, CDR2 FYNNEI. As DNA, the CDR3 is TGTGCCAGCAGTGGGACCCTGGTCGTCAGGGGCAATCAGCCCCAGCATTTT. This gives the protein CASSGTLVVRGNQPQHF. The variable domain in full, completed from reference TRBV2 and TRBJ1-5, reads EPEVTQTPSHQVTQMGQEVILRCVPISNHLYFYWYRQILGQKVEFLVSFYNNEISEKSEIFDDQFSVERPDGSNFTLKIRSTKLEDSAMYFCASSGTLVVRGNQPQHFGDGTRLSIL.

The genes are TRBV6-5 and TRBJ1-1; the D is unclear. Trimming stripped 6 bases from V and 1 base from J, with 12 bases between. The CDR3 covers 14 residues. Germline lookup yields CDR1 MNHEY and CDR2 SVGAGI. CDR3 sequence (DNA): TGTGCCAGCAGCCAAGGGTTAGGGAACACTGAAGCTTTCTTT. Its protein is CASSQGLGNTEAFF.

This chain links TRBV5-6 with TRBJ1-6, with D possibly being TRBD1 (5 bases). V was trimmed by 2 bases and J by 0 bases, leaving 12 bases between them. Germline-derived CDR1 and CDR2 are SGHDT and YYEEEE. The CDR3 runs 17 residues. Written as DNA, the CDR3 is TGTGCCAGCAGCTTTGGCGGGGGGAGCTCCTATAATTCACCCCTCCACTTT. It translates to CASSFGGGSSYNSPLHF. Based on the CDR3 plus reference TRBV5-6 and TRBJ1-6, the full variable domain is DAGVTQSPTHLIKTRGQQVTLRCSPKSGHDTVSWYQQALGQGPQFIFQYYEEEERQRGNFPDRFSGHQFPNYSSELNVNALLLGDSALYLCASSFGGGSSYNSPLHFGNGTRLTVT.

This clone was observed a handful of times. This chain connects TRBV28 to TRBJ1-4; the D is unclear. CDR1 and CDR2 from the germline V gene are MDHEN and SYDVKM. The CDR3 runs to 14 residues. With 5 bases removed from V and 2 bases from J, the gap between germline ends came to 9 bases. CDR3 nucleotide sequence: TGTGCCAGCAGTACACCTTCTACTAATGAAAAACTGTTTTTT. Its protein is CASSTPSTNEKLFF.

This rearrangement joins TRBV7-6 to TRBJ2-3; 10 bases agree with TRBD2. V was clipped by 5 bases and J by 4 bases; unmatched bases: 9. Germline V lookup: CDR1 SGHVS, CDR2 FNYEAQ. The CDR3 covers 16 residues. CDR3 nucleotide sequence: TGTGCCAGCAGCGAAACTAGCGGGAATCTTCCAGATACGCAGTATTTT. Its translation: CASSETSGNLPDTQYF.

The V call is TRBV3-1 (or the pseudogene TRBV3-2), the J call TRBJ2-7; D is ambiguous. The CDR3 consists of 12 residues. CDR1 and CDR2 (germline): LGHDT, YNNKEL (reference sequence). V gave up 1 base and J gave up 1 base, with 2 bases separating them. The CDR3 DNA reads as TGTGCCAGCAGCCAAGGTTCCTACGAGCAGTACTTC. This encodes CASSQGSYEQYF.

The chain uses TRBV5-1 and TRBJ2-7; D unclear. V was trimmed by 1 base and J by 6 bases, leaving 14 bases between them. This CDR3 comprises 14 residues. Germline CDR1 and CDR2: SGHRS and YFSETQ. The CDR3 reads CASSLIPKGSEQYF. DNA for the CDR3: TGCGCCAGCAGCTTGATACCAAAAGGCTCCGAGCAGTACTTC.

The chain recombines TRBV7-8 with TRBJ2-3; D unresolved. Per the germline V gene, CDR1 is SGHVS and CDR2 is FQNEAQ. CDR3 length: 15 amino acids. Trimming took off 4 bases at V and 2 bases at J, with 13 bases between the two ends. Here the CDR3 reads CASSSSPGDTDTQYF. The CDR3 coding sequence is TGTGCCAGCAGCTCCAGTCCCGGAGACACAGATACGCAGTATTTT.

V is TRBV19 and J is TRBJ2-7; 7 nucleotides line up with TRBD1. With 6 bases clipped from V and 3 bases from J, the junction kept 11 bases outside the gene matches. The V gene's germline CDR1 is LNHDA and CDR2 SQIVND (reference sequence). This CDR3 spans 15 amino acids. CDR3 amino acids: CASSPNRGRGYEQYF. CDR3 nucleotide sequence: TGTGCCAGTAGCCCAAACAGGGGAAGGGGCTACGAGCAGTACTTC.

The chain joins TRBV27 to TRBJ2-3, with unresolved D. The CDR3 loop spans 16 amino acids. V was shortened by 4 bases and J by 0 bases, with 14 bases between the two germline ends. The germline gives CDR1 MNHEY, CDR2 SMNVEV (reference sequence). The CDR3: CASSSYDTSSTDTQYF. The CDR3, as DNA: TGTGCCAGCAGTTCTTACGACACATCTAGCACAGATACGCAGTATTTT.

This clone has more than one count but fewer than ten. The chain links TRBV25-1 to TRBJ1-6, with TRBD1 identical over 8 bases. Trimming at V came to 2 bases and at J to 8 bases, leaving 14 bases not matched to a gene. This CDR3 has 18 residues. The V gene's germline CDR1 is MGHDK and CDR2 SYGVNS. The CDR3 DNA reads TGTGCCAGCAGTGAAACGGGCAGGGGGCGCAACTCGGATTCACCCCTCCACTTT. Protein product: CASSETGRGRNSDSPLHF.

This chain connects TRBV4-1 to TRBJ2-6, with 8 bases fitting TRBD2. The CDR3 extends over 19 amino acids. The germline V gene has CDR1 MGHRA and CDR2 YSYEKL. With 0 bases clipped from V and 1 base from J, the junction kept 8 bases outside the gene matches. The CDR3, as DNA: TGCGCCAGCAGCCAAGATACTAGCGGTATACTATCTGGGGCCAACGTCCTGACTTTC. The encoded protein is CASSQDTSGILSGANVLTF.

The rearrangement links TRBV7-6 to TRBJ1-1; unclear D gene. Trimming left V 2 bases short and J 3 bases short, with 7 bases between. Germline assignment: CDR1 SGHVS and CDR2 FNYEAQ. The CDR3 consists of 13 residues. In DNA form, the CDR3 reads TGTGCCAGCAGCTTACAACAGTACACTGAAGCTTTCTTT. This gives the protein CASSLQQYTEAFF.

The V call is TRBV15, the J call TRBJ2-2, with D uncertain. The CDR3 has 14 amino acids. V was trimmed by 1 base and J by 1 base, leaving 4 bases between them. Germline lookup yields CDR1 LNHNV and CDR2 YYDKDF (reference sequence). The CDR3 reads CATSRVLNTGELFF. The CDR3 DNA is TGTGCCACCAGCAGAGTGTTGAACACCGGGGAGCTGTTTTTT. Full variable domain (remainder filled in from reference TRBV15 and TRBJ2-2): DAMVIQNPRYQVTQFGKPVTLSCSQTLNHNVMYWYQQKSSQAPKLLFHYYDKDFNNEADTPDNFQSRRPNTSFCFLDIRSPGLGDTAMYLCATSRVLNTGELFFGEGSRLTVL.

The rearrangement joins TRBV9 to TRBJ1-5, with TRBD1 matching 8 bases. Germline lookup yields CDR1 SGDLS and CDR2 YYNGEE. The junction had 8 bases not matched to a gene; V was cut back by 4 bases and J by 5 bases. The CDR3 has 15 residues. The CDR3 here is CASSTGAGGYQPQHF. The CDR3 DNA reads TGTGCCAGCAGCACCGGGGCAGGGGGCTATCAGCCCCAGCATTTT.

The V and J genes are TRBV6-2 or TRBV6-3 and TRBJ2-2; D call uncertain. The CDR3 runs to 13 residues. Germline V gene sequence: CDR1 MNHEY, CDR2 SVGEGT. V lost 3 bases to trimming and J lost 4 bases, with 6 bases between them. CDR3 coding DNA: TGTGCCAGCAGTTATTGGCTCACCGGGGAGCTGTTTTTT. Translating it yields CASSYWLTGELFF.